The entry below describes one T cell receptor beta chain. The data were taken from a study of metastatic and nonmetastatic thyroid tumors. About the study: Comparative analysis of repertoires was undertaken across blood and tumor or nodule tissue obtained from malignant and benign thyroid patients.

TCRdb reanalyzed the PCR reads with MiXCR. The table shows almost 35,000 clones, with roughly a third occurring only once. Before thyroid surgery, none of the patients had received any treatment. The TCR comes from a female donor with papillary thyroid cancer or a benign thyroid nodule (not recorded which). Some clones in this sample may be carry-over from other donors' samples. Input material: tumor tissue.

CDR3 bases: TGTGCCTGGAGTGCCTTAGGGGGGGGCACTGAAGCTTTCTTT. Amino acid sequence: CAWSALGGGTEAFF. The chain has TRBV30 and TRBJ1-1, with D perhaps TRBD1 (6 bases). The CDR3 has 14 amino acids. The germline gives CDR1 GTSNPN, CDR2 SVGIG (reference sequence). Trimming took off 1 base at V and 4 bases at J, with 13 bases between the two ends.